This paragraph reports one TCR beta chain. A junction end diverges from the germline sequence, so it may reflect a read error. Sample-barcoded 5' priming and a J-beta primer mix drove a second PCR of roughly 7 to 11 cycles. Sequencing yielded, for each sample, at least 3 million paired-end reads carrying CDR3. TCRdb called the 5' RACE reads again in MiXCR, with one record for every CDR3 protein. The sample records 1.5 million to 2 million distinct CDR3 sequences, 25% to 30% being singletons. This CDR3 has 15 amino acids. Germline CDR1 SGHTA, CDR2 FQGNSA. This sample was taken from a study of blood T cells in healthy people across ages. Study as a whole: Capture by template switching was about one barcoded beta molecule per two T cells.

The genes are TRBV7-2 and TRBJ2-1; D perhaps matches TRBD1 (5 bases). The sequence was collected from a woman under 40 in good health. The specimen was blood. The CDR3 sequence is CAGSFDSNLRNEQFF. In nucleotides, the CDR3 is TGTGCCGGCAGCTTCGACAGCAATTTAAGGAATGAGCAGTTCTTC.